This TCR beta chain comes out of a study of blood T cell repertoires in COVID-19. V was cut by 4 bases and J by 0 bases, with 17 bases left in between. CDR3 length: 17 amino acids. Germline V lookup: CDR1 LGHDT, CDR2 YNNKEL (reference sequence). This table comes from immunoSEQ multiplex PCR, and its TCRdb copy is limited to in-frame clones, with some not included. The data hold about 200,000 clones, with 80% to 90% observed a single time. V is TRBV3-1 (or the pseudogene TRBV3-2) and J is TRBJ2-3, with a tentative D call TRBD2 (5 bases). Sequencing was done on a sample of peripheral blood. This sequence was found in a man younger than 40 who had recovered from COVID-19. CDR3 in DNA: TGTGCCAGCAGCCCCCCAGGCAGCGGACCTAGCACAGATACGCAGTATTTT. Translating it yields CASSPPGSGPSTDTQYF.